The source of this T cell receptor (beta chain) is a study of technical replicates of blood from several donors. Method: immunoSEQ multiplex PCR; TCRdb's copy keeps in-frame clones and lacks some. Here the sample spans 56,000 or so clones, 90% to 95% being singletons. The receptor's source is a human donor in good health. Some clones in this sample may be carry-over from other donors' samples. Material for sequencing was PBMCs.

Here the CDR3 DNA reads TGTGCCAGCAGTTTCACGGCAGGGCCTCTAGGCAAGCAGTACTTC. Translating gives CASSFTAGPLGKQYF. The rearrangement joins TRBV27 to TRBJ2-7; tentatively, D is TRBD1 (5 bases). Germline loops: CDR1 MNHEY, CDR2 SMNVEV (reference sequence). Trimming cost V 3 bases and J 8 bases, with 20 bases left between them. This CDR3 region has 15 residues.